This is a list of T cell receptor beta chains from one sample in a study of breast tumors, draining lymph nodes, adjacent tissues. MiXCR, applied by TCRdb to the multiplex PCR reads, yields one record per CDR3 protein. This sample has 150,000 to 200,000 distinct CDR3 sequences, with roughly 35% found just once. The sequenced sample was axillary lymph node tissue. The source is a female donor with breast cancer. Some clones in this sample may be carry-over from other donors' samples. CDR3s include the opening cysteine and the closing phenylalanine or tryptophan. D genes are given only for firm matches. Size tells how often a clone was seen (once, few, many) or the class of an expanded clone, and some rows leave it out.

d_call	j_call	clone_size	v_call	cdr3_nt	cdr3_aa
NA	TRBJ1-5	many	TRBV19	TGTGCCAGTAGTAGCAGGGTCTCGGGCAATCAGCCCCAGCATTTT	CASSSRVSGNQPQHF
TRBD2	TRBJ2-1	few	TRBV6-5	TGTGCCAGCAGTCCATTCAGACTAGCGGGAGGGCCCGACAGTGAGCAGTTCTTC	CASSPFRLAGGPDSEQFF
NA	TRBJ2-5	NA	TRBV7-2	TGTGCCAGCAGCCTTGGCCCAGGACAGTGCGGGAGTGAGACCCAGTACTTC	CASSLGPGQCGSETQYF
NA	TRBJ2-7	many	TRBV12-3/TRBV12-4	TGTGCCAGCAGTTTGACAGGTGACCACGAGCAGTACTTC	CASSLTGDHEQYF
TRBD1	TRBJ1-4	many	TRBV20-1	TGCAGTGCTAGAGATTTGGGGACAGGGGTTGAAAAACTGTTTTTT	CSARDLGTGVEKLFF
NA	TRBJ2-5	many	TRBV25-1	TGTGCCAGCAGTGAAGGGTCCGGGGGGCAGACCCAGTACTTC	CASSEGSGGQTQYF
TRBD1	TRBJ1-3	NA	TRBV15	TGTGCCACCAGCAGAGATCGACAGGGACGACCCTCTGGAAACACCATATATTTT	CATSRDRQGRPSGNTIYF
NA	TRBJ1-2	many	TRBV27	TGTGCCAGCAGCCCATTGCATGGCAGGACGGGTAACTATGGCTACACCTTC	CASSPLHGRTGNYGYTF
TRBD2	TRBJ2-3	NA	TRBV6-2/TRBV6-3	TGTGCCAGCAGTCCTCCGGGACTAGCGGGACGCACAGATACGCAGTATTTT	CASSPPGLAGRTDTQYF
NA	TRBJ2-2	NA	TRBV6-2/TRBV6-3	TGTGCCAGCGGAACGTACGCCGGGGAGCTGTTCTTT	CASGTYAGELFF